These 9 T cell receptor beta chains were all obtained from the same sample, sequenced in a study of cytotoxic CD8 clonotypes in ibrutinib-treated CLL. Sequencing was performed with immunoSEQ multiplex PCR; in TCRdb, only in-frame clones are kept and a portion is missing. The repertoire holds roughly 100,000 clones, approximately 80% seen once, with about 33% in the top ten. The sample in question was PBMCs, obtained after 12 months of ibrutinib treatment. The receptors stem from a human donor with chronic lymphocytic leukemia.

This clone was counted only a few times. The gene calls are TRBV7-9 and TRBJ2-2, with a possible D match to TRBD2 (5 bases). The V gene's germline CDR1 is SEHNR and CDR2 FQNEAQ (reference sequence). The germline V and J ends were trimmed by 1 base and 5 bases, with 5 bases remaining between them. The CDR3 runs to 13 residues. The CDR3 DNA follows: TGTGCCAGCAGCTTAGGCGGGACCGGGGAGCTGTTTTTT. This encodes CASSLGGTGELFF. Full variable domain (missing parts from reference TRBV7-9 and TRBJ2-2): DTGVSQNPRHKITKRGQNVTFRCDPISEHNRLYWYRQTLGQGPEFLTYFQNEAQLEKSRLLSDRFSAERPKGSFSTLEIQRTEQGDSAMYLCASSLGGTGELFFGEGSRLTVL.

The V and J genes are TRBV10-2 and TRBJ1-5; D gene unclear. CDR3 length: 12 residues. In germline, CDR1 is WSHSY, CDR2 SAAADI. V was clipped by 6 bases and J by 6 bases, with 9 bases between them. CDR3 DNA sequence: TGCGCCAGCAGCCGACTTAGTCAGCCCCAGCATTTT. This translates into CASSRLSQPQHF.

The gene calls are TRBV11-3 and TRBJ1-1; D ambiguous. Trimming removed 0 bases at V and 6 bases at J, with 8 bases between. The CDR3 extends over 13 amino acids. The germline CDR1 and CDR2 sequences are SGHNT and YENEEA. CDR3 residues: CASSLDRRAEAFF. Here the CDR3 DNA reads TGTGCCAGCAGCTTAGATCGGAGAGCTGAAGCTTTCTTT.

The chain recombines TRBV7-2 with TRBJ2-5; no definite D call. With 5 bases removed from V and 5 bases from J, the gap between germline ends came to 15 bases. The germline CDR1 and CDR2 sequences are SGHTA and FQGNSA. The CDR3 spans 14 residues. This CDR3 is CASSPPIPRETQYF. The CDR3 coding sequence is TGTGCCAGCAGCCCCCCGATCCCCCGGGAGACCCAGTACTTC.

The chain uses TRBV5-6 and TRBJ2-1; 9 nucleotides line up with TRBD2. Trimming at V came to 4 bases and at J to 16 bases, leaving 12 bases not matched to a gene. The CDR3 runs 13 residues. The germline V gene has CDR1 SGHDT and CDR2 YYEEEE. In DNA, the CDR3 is TGTGCCAGCAGCCTCGACGAAGGGACTAGCCAATTCTTC. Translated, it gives CASSLDEGTSQFF.

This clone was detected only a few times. The CDR3: CASTGRPNSPLHF. CDR3 nucleotides: TGTGCCAGTACGGGACGGCCTAATTCACCCCTCCACTTT. The chain employs TRBV19 and TRBJ1-6, with a tentative D call TRBD1 (5 bases). Trimming left V 7 bases short and J 6 bases short, with 10 bases between. CDR1 and CDR2 (germline): LNHDA, SQIVND (reference sequence). CDR3 length equals 13 residues.

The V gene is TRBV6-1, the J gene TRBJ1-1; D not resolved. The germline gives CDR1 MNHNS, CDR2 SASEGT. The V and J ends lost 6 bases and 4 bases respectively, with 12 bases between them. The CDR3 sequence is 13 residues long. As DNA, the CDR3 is TGTGCCAGCAGACTGATTCTCGGCACTGAAGCTTTCTTT. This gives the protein CASRLILGTEAFF.

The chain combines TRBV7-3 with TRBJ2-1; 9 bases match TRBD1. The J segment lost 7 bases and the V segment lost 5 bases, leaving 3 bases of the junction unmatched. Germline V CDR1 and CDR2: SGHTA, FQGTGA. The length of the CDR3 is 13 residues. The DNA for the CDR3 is TGTGCCAGCAGCCCAGGACAGGGGAATGAGCAGTTCTTC. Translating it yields CASSPGQGNEQFF. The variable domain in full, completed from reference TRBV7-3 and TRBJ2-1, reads GAGVSQTPSNKVTEKGKYVELRCDPISGHTALYWYRQSLGQGPEFLIYFQGTGAADDSGLPNDRFFAVRPEGSVSTLKIQRTERGDSAVYLCASSPGQGNEQFFGPGTRLTVL.

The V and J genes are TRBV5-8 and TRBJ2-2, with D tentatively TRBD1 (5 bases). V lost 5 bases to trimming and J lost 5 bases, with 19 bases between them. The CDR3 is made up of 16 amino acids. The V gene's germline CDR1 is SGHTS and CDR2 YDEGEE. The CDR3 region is CASRKDGPGATGELFF. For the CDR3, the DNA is TGTGCCAGCAGAAAGGACGGTCCTGGGGCGACCGGGGAGCTGTTTTTT.